This T cell receptor (beta chain) was obtained from a study of shared clonotypes between healthy human individuals. Overall study findings and caveats: Rarefaction revealed incomplete sorted-subset sequencing despite large depth. Having only a few donors restricted how much genetic and exposure-history diversity was captured.

Replicate PCRs run on sorted subsets employed 200 ng DNA, approximately 30,000 T cell genomes. The protocol was immunoSEQ multiplex PCR, while the TCRdb copy is restricted to in-frame clones and leaves out a portion. The sample shows a few million clones, approximately 93% of them seen only once. Points on this clone: Antigen specificity is unknown.

CD4+ cells underwent separation, giving CD45RA+ naive and CD45RA-negative memory subsets. The germline V and J ends were trimmed by 5 bases and 0 bases, with 17 bases remaining between them. Looked up from germline, CDR1 is SGHTA and CDR2 is FQGTGA. This CDR3 has 16 residues. This receptor was taken from a man aged 18 to 29 in good health. Some clones in this sample may be carry-over from other donors' samples. The material sequenced was naive CD4+ T cells from PBMCs. Subset given: CD45RA+ positively selected. V usage is TRBV7-3 and J usage is TRBJ2-7, with D possibly being TRBD2 (5 bases). The CDR3 sequence is CASSTNGILPSYEQYF. For the CDR3, the DNA is TGTGCCAGCAGCACCAACGGGATCTTACCCTCCTACGAGCAGTACTTC.